Sequencing of this T cell receptor (beta chain) was carried out in a study of T cell responses to AZD1222 COVID-19 vaccine. On the study more broadly: The study pooled second doses at about 4 or about 12 weeks. Study outcomes and limitations: With dominance at 160-218 and 743-854, vaccine-associated CD4 TCRs spanned spike. There were mostly white British donors and more females than males, and clonal diversity was possibly underestimated. No day 14 peak samples; only post-peak repertoires were characterized.

V was clipped by 3 bases and J by 1 base, with 7 bases between them. Germline V gene lookup returns CDR1 WSHSY and CDR2 SAAADI. This CDR3 comprises 14 residues. Remarks on this clone: Its specificity is not known.

Only in-frame clones appear in the TCRdb table, and some are missing; sequencing was by immunoSEQ multiplex PCR. The sample has 95,000 to 100,000 clones; around nine tenths are singletons. The specimen comprised peripheral blood, sampled on day 0 of AZD1222 vaccination. This receptor was obtained from an adult in good health. V usage is TRBV10-2 and J usage is TRBJ1-3; weak D call: TRBD1 (6 bases). In DNA form, the CDR3 reads TGCGCCAGCAGTGAACAGGGTTCTGGAAACACCATATATTTT. It yields the protein CASSEQGSGNTIYF.